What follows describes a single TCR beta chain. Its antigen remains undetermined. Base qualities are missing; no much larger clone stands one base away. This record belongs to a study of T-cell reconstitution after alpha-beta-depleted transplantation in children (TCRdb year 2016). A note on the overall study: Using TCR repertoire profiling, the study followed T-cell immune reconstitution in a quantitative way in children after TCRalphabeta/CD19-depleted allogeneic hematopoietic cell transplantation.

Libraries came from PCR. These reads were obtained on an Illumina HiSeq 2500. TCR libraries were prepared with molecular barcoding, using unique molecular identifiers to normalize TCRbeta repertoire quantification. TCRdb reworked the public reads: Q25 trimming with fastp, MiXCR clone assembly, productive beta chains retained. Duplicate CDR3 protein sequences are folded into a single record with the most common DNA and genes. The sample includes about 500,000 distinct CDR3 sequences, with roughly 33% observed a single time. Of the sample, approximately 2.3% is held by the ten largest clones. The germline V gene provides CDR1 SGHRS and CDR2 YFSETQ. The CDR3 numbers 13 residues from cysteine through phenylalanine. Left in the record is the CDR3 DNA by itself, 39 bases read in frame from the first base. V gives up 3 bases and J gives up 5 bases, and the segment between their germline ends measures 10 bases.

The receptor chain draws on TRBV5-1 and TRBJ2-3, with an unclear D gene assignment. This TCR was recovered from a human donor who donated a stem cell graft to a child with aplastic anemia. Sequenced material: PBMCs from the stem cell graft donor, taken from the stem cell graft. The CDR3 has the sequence CASSSPGVDTQYF. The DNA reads TGCGCCAGCAGCTCCCCTGGGGTAGATACGCAGTATTTT.